The entry below gives a single T cell receptor beta chain sequence along with its context. Antigen unknown. TCRdb's copy holds only in-frame clones and misses some; the assay was immunoSEQ multiplex PCR. The table records fewer than 180,000 clones, under 95% of them present only once. Germline lookup yields CDR1 LNHDA and CDR2 SQIVND (reference sequence). Trimming took 1 base from V and 0 from J, leaving 9 bases between them. The CDR3 runs 15 residues. This sample stems from a study of T cell responses to AZD1222 COVID-19 vaccine. Study conclusions and caveats: Repertoires in all cases were sampled only once the peak T cell response had passed. In the spike-specific TCR repertoire, nearly half reportedly target unmutated variant regions. A mostly white British donor set with more females was recruited, and clonal diversity was possibly underestimated.

The sequence was collected from an adult who received the AZD1222 COVID-19 vaccine. The specimen comprised peripheral blood, sampled 28 days after the second AZD1222 dose. The chain recombines TRBV19 with TRBJ1-1; the D gene is possibly TRBD1 (6 bases). As DNA, the CDR3 is TGTGCCAGTAGTATAGGTACAGGGATGAACACTGAAGCTTTCTTT. Protein sequence: CASSIGTGMNTEAFF.